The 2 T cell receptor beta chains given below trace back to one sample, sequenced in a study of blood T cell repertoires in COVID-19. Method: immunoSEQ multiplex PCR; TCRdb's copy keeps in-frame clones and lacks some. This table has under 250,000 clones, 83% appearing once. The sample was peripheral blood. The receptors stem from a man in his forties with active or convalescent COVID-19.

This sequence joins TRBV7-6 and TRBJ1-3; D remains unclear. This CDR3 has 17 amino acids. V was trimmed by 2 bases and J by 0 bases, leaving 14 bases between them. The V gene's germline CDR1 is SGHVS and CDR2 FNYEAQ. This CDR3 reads CASSLLNQLSSGNTIYF. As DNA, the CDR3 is TGTGCCAGCAGCTTACTTAACCAACTTTCCTCTGGAAACACCATATATTTT.

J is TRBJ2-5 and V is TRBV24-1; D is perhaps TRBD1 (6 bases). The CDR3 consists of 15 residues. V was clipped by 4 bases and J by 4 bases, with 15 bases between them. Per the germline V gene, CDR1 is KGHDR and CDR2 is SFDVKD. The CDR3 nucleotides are TGTGCCACCAGTGACCAGGGGTTTAAGGGAGAGACCCAGTACTTC. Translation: CATSDQGFKGETQYF.